Below, 9 T cell receptor beta chains from the same sample are listed, as sequenced in a study of neurological immune-mediated disorders. TCRdb re-called the 5' RACE reads with MiXCR, one entry per CDR3 protein. Of about 69,000 distinct CDR3 sequences in the sample, around 4.2% were seen once. The source material was PBMCs. These receptors all stem from a man aged 25 to 45 with multiple sclerosis.

This clonotype has ten or more counts. V is TRBV7-8 and J is TRBJ2-7; 7 bases agree with TRBD1. CDR1 SGHVS and CDR2 FQNEAQ come from the germline V gene. Trimming took 7 bases from V and 4 from J; bases not matched to a gene: 10. The CDR3 is 14 amino acids. CDR3 residues: CASTQTTGNYEQYF. DNA for the CDR3: TGTGCCAGCACCCAAACGACAGGGAATTACGAGCAGTACTTC.

Many counts were recorded for this clonotype. The chain uses TRBV12-3 or TRBV12-4 and TRBJ1-1, with 7 bases aligning to TRBD1. The CDR3 runs 13 residues. V lost 9 bases to trimming and J lost 8 bases; unmatched junction nucleotides: 12. The CDR3 bases are TGTGCCAGTAGAGCCTACCGGACAGGCGAAGCTTTCTTT. Protein product: CASRAYRTGEAFF.

This clonotype was counted many times. This sequence joins TRBV5-1 and TRBJ2-7, with D possibly TRBD2 on 6 matching bases. Trimming cost V 2 bases and J 6 bases, with 21 bases left between them. From germline, CDR1 is SGHRS and CDR2 YFSETQ. The CDR3 sequence is 16 residues long. Written as DNA, the CDR3 is TGCGCCAGCAGCTTCTATTCGGAACCGGGAGTTGGCGAGCAGTACTTC. This encodes CASSFYSEPGVGEQYF. The full variable domain, completed using reference TRBV5-1 and TRBJ2-7, is KAGVTQTPRYLIKTRGQQVTLSCSPISGHRSVSWYQQTPGQGLQFLFEYFSETQRNKGNFPGRFSGRQFSNSRSEMNVSTLELGDSALYLCASSFYSEPGVGEQYFGPGTRLTVT.

A remark on this clonotype: A much larger clone is a single base away; this may be a read error. V usage is TRBV20-1 and J usage is TRBJ2-6; TRBD1 agrees at 7 bases. The germline gives CDR1 DFQATT, CDR2 SNEGSKA (reference sequence). The CDR3 length is 15 residues. The CDR3 region has the DNA TGCAGTGCTTTCCCTGACAGGGCTGGGGCCAAAGTCCTGACTTTC. Protein: CSAFPDRAGAKVLTF.

In this sample, this clonotype turned up many times. The chain is built from TRBV5-1 and TRBJ2-7; D unresolved. Trimming left V 0 bases short and J 2 bases short, with 12 bases between. In germline, CDR1 is SGHRS, CDR2 YFSETQ. The CDR3 has 15 amino acids. In nucleotides, the CDR3 is TGCGCCAGCAGCTTGGCCCCAGGTCAGCCCTACGAGCAGTACTTC. Its protein is CASSLAPGQPYEQYF.

This clonotype was seen repeatedly, ten times or more. The J gene is TRBJ2-6, the V gene TRBV20-1; D unclear. Germline lookup yields CDR1 DFQATT and CDR2 SNEGSKA (reference sequence). This CDR3 is 17 amino acids long. V dropped 3 bases and J dropped 0 bases, with 15 bases sitting between them. CDR3 nucleotide sequence: TGCAGTGCTAGGGTGGCTGGGTCCATCTCTGGGGCCAACGTCCTGACTTTC. The encoded protein is CSARVAGSISGANVLTF.

This clonotype was recorded many times. The V call is TRBV5-1, the J call TRBJ2-1, with D perhaps being TRBD1 or TRBD2 (5 bases each). Trimming removed 4 bases from V and 11 bases from J, with 19 bases in between. CDR3 length equals 14 residues. Germline CDR1 is SGHRS and CDR2 is YFSETQ. The CDR3 spells CASSVGTVTIKQFF. The CDR3 region has the DNA TGCGCCAGCAGCGTCGGGACGGTTACAATTAAGCAGTTCTTC.

This clonotype was counted many times. V gene TRBV7-2 combines with J gene TRBJ1-2; 7 bases align to TRBD1. The germline V gene encodes CDR1 SGHTA and CDR2 FQGNSA. J lost 3 bases, V lost 5 bases, and 9 bases had no gene match. The CDR3 is 15 amino acids. CDR3 loop: CASSPQSTGHYGYTF. The CDR3 coding sequence is TGTGCCAGCAGCCCACAATCGACAGGGCACTATGGCTACACCTTC.

This clonotype has a handful of counts. A single base separates this from a much larger clone, so it may be a read error. The chain is built from TRBV24-1 and TRBJ1-5; D is perhaps TRBD1 (5 bases). The germline gives CDR1 KGHDR, CDR2 SFDVKD. This CDR3 spans 15 amino acids. The CDR3 loop reads CASRSGRYSNQPQNF. DNA of the CDR3: TGTGCCTCCCGTTCGGGACGGTATAGCAATCAGCCCCAGAATTTT.